This TCR beta chain was captured in a study of control samples from healthy donors and cancer patients (dated by TCRdb to 2019 to 2021). Library preparation used the immunoSEQ multiplex PCR assay. TCRdb retrieved this table from immuneACCESS and kept in-frame rearrangements only. Not all clones are present; in checked studies, unresolved V genes account for under half, and no reason is known for the remainder. The sample table holds 88,000 or so clones, of which 85% to 95% were seen once. The biggest ten clones account for approximately 4.8% of the sample. The germline V gene provides CDR1 MNHEY and CDR2 SVGEGT. Relative to germline, V is 2 bases shorter and J is 3 bases shorter, with 19 bases between their ends. Counted from cysteine to phenylalanine, this CDR3 has 17 amino acids. Just the 51-base CDR3 DNA is kept, in frame starting at base 1. About this clone: Its antigen is currently not known. No base qualities exist here, and no much larger clone lies one base off it.

The sequence links TRBV6-2 or TRBV6-3 to TRBJ1-1; TRBD1 is a weak D gene call, 6 bases matching. This TCR derives from a woman between 18 and 30 years old in good health. The sample comprised blood. The nucleotide sequence is TGTGCCAGCAGTTACAAACTCGGGGGCGTGATGGACACTGAAGCTTTCTTT. Its protein product is CASSYKLGGVMDTEAFF.